This TCR beta chain emerged from a study of human T cells and chemical hapten exposure. V was pared by 7 bases and J by 3 bases, with 11 bases of the junction left unmatched. Germline CDR1 reads SQVTM; CDR2 reads ANQGSEA. CDR3 length equals 14 residues. From the RACE reads, TCRdb called clonotypes with MiXCR, one entry per CDR3 protein. Here the sample spans 75,000 to 90,000 distinct CDR3 sequences, over 9.5% being singletons. Time point: patch test 1, 2 weeks after DPC sensitization. Noted treatment: therapeutic diphenylcyclopropenone sensitization with weekly scalp DPC. The sample here was whole blood, taken in connection with sensitization to the hapten diphenylcyclopropenone (DPC). The chain uses TRBV29-1 and TRBJ1-1; TRBD1 aligns across 7 bases. The clonotype was recovered from a woman aged 55-69 years with alopecia areata. Some clones in this sample may be carry-over from other donors' samples. The CDR3 DNA reads as TGCAGCGCTCGAACCCAGGGGGTCTACACTGAAGCTTTCTTT. Protein: CSARTQGVYTEAFF.